These 20 T cell receptor beta chains came from one sample sequenced in a study of blood T cell repertoires in COVID-19. Clones were sequenced by immunoSEQ multiplex PCR, and TCRdb holds only the in-frame ones, with some missing. Of 180,000 or so clones in the sample, around nine tenths were seen once. The sequenced material came from peripheral blood. The receptor source for this set is a man between 65 and 80 years old with acute or convalescent COVID-19.

This chain connects TRBV7-2 to TRBJ1-1, with no clear D. Germline loops: CDR1 SGHTA, CDR2 FQGNSA. The CDR3 is 14 residues long. Trimming stripped 5 bases from V and 7 bases from J, with 17 bases between. Here the CDR3 DNA reads TGTGCCAGCAGCCCTGAGTGGGGAGAAGGTGAAGCTTTCTTT. It encodes CASSPEWGEGEAFF.

The sample holds one count of this clone. V and J are TRBV18 and TRBJ1-4; D gene unclear. V gave up 5 bases and J gave up 12 bases, with 13 bases separating them. The CDR3 is made up of 12 amino acids. Germline lookup yields CDR1 KGHSH and CDR2 LQKENI. CDR3 in DNA: TGTGCCAGCTCAAGAATTGCCGAGGAACTGTTTTTT. This codes for CASSRIAEELFF. The full variable domain, its missing parts supplied by reference TRBV18 and TRBJ1-4, is NAGVMQNPRHLVRRRGQEARLRCSPMKGHSHVYWYRQLPEEGLKFMVYLQKENIIDESGMPKERFSAEFPKEGPSILRIQQVVRGDSAAYFCASSRIAEELFFGSGTQLSVL.

Remarks on this clone: Compared with germline, one end of the junction differs, possibly owing to a read error. The rearrangement uses TRBV3-1 (or the pseudogene TRBV3-2) and TRBJ1-1; TRBD1 is a possible D gene (6 bases). From germline, CDR1 is LGHDT and CDR2 YNNKEL (reference sequence). CDR3 length: 12 amino acids. CDR3 region: CASSQSRDTLGF. CDR3 DNA sequence: TGTGCCAGCAGCCAATCCCGGGACACCCTCGGCTTT.

This clone was recorded once. The chain couples TRBV2 to TRBJ2-3, with TRBD2 as a possible D gene (6 bases). The CDR3 loop spans 14 amino acids. V lost 4 bases and J lost 0, with 8 bases in between. CDR1 is SNHLY, CDR2 FYNNEI, per germline. The CDR3 region has the DNA TGTGCCAGCAGTGCCGGGACTAGCACAGATACGCAGTATTTT. This gives the protein CASSAGTSTDTQYF.

This chain uses TRBV6-2 or TRBV6-3 with TRBJ2-7; D ambiguous. Looked up from germline, CDR1 is MNHEY and CDR2 is SVGEGT. This CDR3 spans 11 amino acids. Trimming removed 5 bases at V and 4 bases at J, with 6 bases between. CDR3 protein: CASSLPYEQYF. The CDR3 DNA is TGTGCCAGCAGTCTACCTTACGAGCAGTACTTC.

The CDR3 DNA sequence: TGTGCCAGCAGTTTACCAGGGGGTGGAGCGACTAATGAAAAACTGTTTTTT. Amino acids: CASSLPGGGATNEKLFF. V usage is TRBV28 and J usage is TRBJ1-4; 7 nucleotides agree with TRBD1. The junction had 8 bases not matched to a gene; V was cut back by 2 bases and J by 2 bases. CDR3 length: 17 amino acids. Germline CDR1 reads MDHEN; CDR2 reads SYDVKM.

This clone appeared a few times. This chain connects TRBV19 to TRBJ2-5; 10 bases align to TRBD2. This CDR3 is 16 amino acids long. CDR1 LNHDA and CDR2 SQIVND come from the germline V gene (reference sequence). V shed 5 bases, J shed 2 bases, and the junction held 8 bases outside the gene matches. In DNA form, the CDR3 reads TGTGCCAGTAGTCCTCGAGCGGGAGGGTTACAAGAGACCCAGTACTTC. It encodes CASSPRAGGLQETQYF.

This rearrangement joins TRBV5-4 to TRBJ1-6; the match to TRBD1 covers 7 bases. V shed 4 bases and J 6 bases; nucleotides not matched to a gene: 10. Germline V gene sequence: CDR1 SGHNT, CDR2 YYREEE (reference sequence). The CDR3 extends over 16 amino acids. CDR3 sequence: CASSPSGQDRNSPLHF. CDR3 DNA: TGTGCCAGCAGCCCCTCTGGACAGGATCGTAATTCACCCCTCCACTTT.

The V call is TRBV18, the J call TRBJ2-6; possible D gene TRBD1, 5 bases. The germline V gene encodes CDR1 KGHSH and CDR2 LQKENI. The CDR3 runs 16 residues. V dropped 6 bases and J dropped 2 bases, with 14 bases sitting between them. The CDR3 coding sequence is TGTGCCAGCTCTCTAGTCAGGGAACCTGGGGCCAACGTCCTGACTTTC. Encoded protein: CASSLVREPGANVLTF.

This chain uses TRBV29-1 with TRBJ2-3; 7 bases map to TRBD2. The V segment lost 3 bases and the J segment 4 bases; nucleotides outside the gene matches: 7. Germline V lookup: CDR1 SQVTM, CDR2 ANQGSEA. The CDR3 extends over 14 amino acids. The CDR3 here is CSVDGREGSDTQYF. The CDR3 DNA reads as TGCAGCGTTGACGGCAGGGAGGGTTCAGATACGCAGTATTTT.

This chain uses TRBV6-1 with TRBJ2-3, with a possible D match to TRBD1 (5 bases). There are 15 residues in the CDR3. V dropped 2 bases and J dropped 3 bases, with 12 bases sitting between them. Germline CDR1 reads MNHNS; CDR2 reads SASEGT. The CDR3 sequence is CASSETIAGTDTQYF. The CDR3 nucleotides are TGTGCCAGCAGTGAAACGATAGCAGGGACAGATACGCAGTATTTT.

The V call is TRBV5-5, the J call TRBJ2-2, with 7 bases that match TRBD1. Germline CDR1 and CDR2: SGHKS and YYEKEE (reference sequence). There are 18 residues in the CDR3. The ends lost 4 bases at V and 3 bases at J; junction bases unmatched: 15. The CDR3 coding sequence is TGTGCCAGCAGCCCTCCAAGGGGGCGAGGGGGAGACACCGGGGAGCTGTTTTTT. Residues: CASSPPRGRGGDTGELFF.

This clone is a singleton in its sample. V is TRBV10-3 and J is TRBJ1-5, with 7 bases fitting TRBD1. The germline gives CDR1 ENHRY, CDR2 SYGVKD. J gave up 5 bases and V 2 bases, and 6 bases lay outside the gene matches. The CDR3 length is 15 residues. This chain's CDR3 is CAISERRQGDQPQHF. The DNA of the CDR3 is TGTGCCATCAGTGAGCGGCGCCAGGGGGATCAGCCCCAGCATTTT.

V usage is TRBV5-4 and J usage is TRBJ2-2, with D hard to call. The CDR3 is 14 residues long. Trimming pared 4 bases from V and 2 bases from J, leaving 9 bases between. The germline gives CDR1 SGHNT, CDR2 YYREEE (reference sequence). The CDR3 DNA follows: TGTGCCAGCAGCCGCCCCACAAACACCGGGGAGCTGTTTTTT. Translated: CASSRPTNTGELFF.

The chain combines TRBV6-6 with TRBJ1-1; 7 bases line up with TRBD1. The length of the CDR3 is 15 residues. The germline V gene has CDR1 MNHNY and CDR2 SVGAGI (reference sequence). V shed 5 bases and J 4 bases; nucleotides not matched to a gene: 10. The CDR3 region is CASSKSGTVITEAFF. The CDR3 region has the DNA TGTGCCAGCAGTAAATCAGGGACAGTAATCACTGAAGCTTTCTTT.

V is TRBV9 and J is TRBJ1-6; D uncertain. Deletions cut 5 bases from V and 7 bases from J, with 7 bases between. The CDR3 totals 12 residues. The germline V gene encodes CDR1 SGDLS and CDR2 YYNGEE. The DNA of the CDR3 is TGTGCCAGCAGTTCGGGGAATTCACCCCTCCACTTT. Translated: CASSSGNSPLHF.

The V and J genes are TRBV10-2 and TRBJ1-1; D is uncertain. CDR3 length equals 15 residues. The germline V and J ends were trimmed by 5 bases and 1 base, with 14 bases remaining between them. CDR1 is WSHSY, CDR2 SAAADI, per germline. Here the CDR3 DNA reads TGCGCCAGCAGTTACCGGGGAATACGGAACACTGAAGCTTTCTTT. As protein: CASSYRGIRNTEAFF.

The rearrangement links TRBV5-4 to TRBJ2-4; possible D gene TRBD2, 6 bases. Germline values: CDR1 SGHNT, CDR2 YYREEE (reference sequence). This CDR3 region has 17 residues. V lost 3 bases, J lost 2 bases, and 18 bases lay in between. CDR3 in amino acids: CASSSGDAASTKNIQYF. The CDR3 DNA reads TGTGCCAGCAGCTCGGGGGACGCGGCGTCCACCAAAAACATTCAGTACTTC.

This clone has a handful of counts. CDR3 region: CASSPGPNSNQPQHF. The CDR3 DNA reads as TGTGCCAGCAGCCCTGGCCCCAATAGCAATCAGCCCCAGCATTTT. The gene calls are TRBV5-6 and TRBJ1-5; no clear D gene. V was trimmed by 4 bases and J by 0 bases, leaving 11 bases between them. Per the germline V gene, CDR1 is SGHDT and CDR2 is YYEEEE. The CDR3 contains 15 residues.

The chain has TRBV28 and TRBJ1-5, with 8 bases aligning to TRBD1. Germline CDR1 is MDHEN and CDR2 is SYDVKM. V lost 6 bases to trimming and J lost 7 bases; unmatched junction nucleotides: 8. The CDR3 length is 14 residues. This CDR3 reads CASSRDRRKQPQHF. For the CDR3, the DNA is TGTGCCAGCAGCAGGGACAGGCGAAAACAGCCCCAGCATTTT.